This T cell receptor (beta chain) is drawn from a study of CD8+ T cells in alopecia areata. Study at large: Oral tofacitinib, 5 to 10 mg twice daily, was given in an open-label trial.

Germline values: CDR1 ENHRY, CDR2 SYGVKD. The CDR3 contains 14 residues. Germline trimming cut 7 bases from V and 1 base from J; bases unmatched to any gene: 4. The sample holds a few counts of this clone. Its antigen is not identified. Documented treatment: oral pan-JAK inhibitor, 5-10 mg twice daily. The study's findings and limits: Treatment with tofacitinib significantly lowered scalp clonality and reduced expanded CD8+ clones among the top 100. An increase in clonality over normal scalp was evident in lesional scalp, especially alopecia totalis/universalis.

Extraction and reverse transcription of RNA yielded cDNA as the sequencing template. The repertoire was sequenced with immunoSEQ multiplex PCR; TCRdb's copy has only in-frame clones and lacks some. In the table there are fewer than 250,000 clones, about three fifths of which are singletons. The TCR was taken from a human donor with alopecia areata. The sample consisted of CD4+ T cells sorted from blood, taken at roughly week 49, from a patient treated with tofacitinib. V and J are TRBV10-3 and TRBJ2-3, with TRBD2 matching 8 bases. As DNA, the CDR3 is TGTGCCATCATGGAAGCGGGGGGCACAGATACGCAGTATTTT. This translates into CAIMEAGGTDTQYF.